This T cell receptor (beta chain) emerged from a study of T-cell reconstitution after alpha-beta-depleted transplantation in children. A remark on this clonotype: Its antigen is unknown.

This CDR3 is built from 14 residues. From germline, CDR1 is SEHNR and CDR2 FQNEAQ (reference sequence). V lost 9 bases, J lost 2 bases, and 7 bases stayed unmatched. Unique molecular identifiers were used in preparing the TCRbeta library. MiXCR, applied by TCRdb to the PCR reads, yields one record per CDR3 protein. The sample includes about 830,000 distinct CDR3 sequences, about 16% of them seen just once. Study outcomes and limitations: A year had passed since transplant, and T-cell counts and diversity by then came mostly from newly produced T cells. After transplant, high TCRbeta diversity at day 60 in some patients arose from surviving recipient T cells and thymic progenitors. Expanded graft clones numbering several hundred reportedly gave rise to alpha-beta T cells about two months after transplant.

This TCR was recovered from a male patient between 5 and 17 years old who had a stem cell transplant for acute lymphoblastic leukemia, so the T cells may come from the graft donor. The chain uses TRBV7-9 and TRBJ2-5, with 9 bases matching TRBD2. The specimen comprised PBMCs, mostly from graft donor cells, sampled 360 days after TCRalphabeta/CD19-depleted stem cell transplant. As DNA, the CDR3 is TGTGCCAGTTCTAGCGGGGTTAATCAAGAGACCCAGTACTTC. Translation: CASSSGVNQETQYF.